This T cell receptor beta chain came from a study of T cells in Graves' hyperthyroidism and ophthalmopathy. Overall study results and limits: A model using 13 V-J features told ophthalmopathy apart from stable hyperthyroidism.

This clonotype has a handful of counts. Its specificity is unknown. Cells are PBMCs isolated from over 7.5 ml of fresh blood. RNA transcripts yielded amplified TCR beta CDR3 regions. An initial round of RT-PCR targeting the TCR CDR3 relied on the HTBI primer set. Each CDR3 protein is one row after TCRdb ran MiXCR on the multiplex PCR reads. Among around 240,000 distinct CDR3 sequences listed, roughly 14% were seen once. From germline, CDR1 is SGHRS and CDR2 YFSETQ. This CDR3 has 15 residues. V lost 5 bases and J lost 6, with 19 bases in between. The sequence was obtained from a woman between 40 and 55 years old with Graves' hyperthyroidism that later progressed to Graves' ophthalmopathy. The chain employs TRBV5-1 and TRBJ2-3, with D perhaps TRBD2 (6 bases). Sample: blood. CDR3 sequence reads: CASRSEGLWGDTQYF. CDR3 in DNA: TGCGCCAGCAGGTCGGAGGGCCTTTGGGGGGATACGCAGTATTTT.